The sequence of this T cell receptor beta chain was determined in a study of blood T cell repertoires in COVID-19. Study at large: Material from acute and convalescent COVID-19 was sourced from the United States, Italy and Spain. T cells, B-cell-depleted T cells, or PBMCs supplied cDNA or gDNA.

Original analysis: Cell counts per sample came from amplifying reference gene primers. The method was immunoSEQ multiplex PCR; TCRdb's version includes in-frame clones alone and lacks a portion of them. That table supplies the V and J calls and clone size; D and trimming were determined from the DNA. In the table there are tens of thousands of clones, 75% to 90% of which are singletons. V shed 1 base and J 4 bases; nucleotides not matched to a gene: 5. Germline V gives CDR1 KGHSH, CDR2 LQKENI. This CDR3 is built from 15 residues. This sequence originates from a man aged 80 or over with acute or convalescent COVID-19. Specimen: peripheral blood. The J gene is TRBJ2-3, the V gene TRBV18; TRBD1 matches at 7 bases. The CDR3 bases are TGTGCCAGCTCACCACTTGCAGGGGGTCCAGATACGCAGTATTTT. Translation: CASSPLAGGPDTQYF.